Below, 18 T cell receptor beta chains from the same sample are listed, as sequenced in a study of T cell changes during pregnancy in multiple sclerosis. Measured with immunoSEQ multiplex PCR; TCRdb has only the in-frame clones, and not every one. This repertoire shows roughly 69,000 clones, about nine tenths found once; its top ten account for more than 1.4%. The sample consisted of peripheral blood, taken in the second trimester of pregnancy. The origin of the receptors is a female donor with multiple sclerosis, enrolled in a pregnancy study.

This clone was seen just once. This CDR3 is CARGEGTSTDTQYF. The CDR3 DNA reads TGTGCCCGGGGGGAGGGAACAAGCACAGATACGCAGTATTTT. V is TRBV30 and J is TRBJ2-3, with TRBD2 matching 7 bases. Losses at the gene ends were 8 bases for V and 0 bases for J; bases not matched to a gene: 8. In germline, CDR1 is GTSNPN, CDR2 SVGIG (reference sequence). The CDR3 spans 14 residues. Variable domain in full (rest from reference TRBV30 and TRBJ2-3): SQTIHQWPATLVQPVGSPLSLECTVEGTSNPNLYWYRQAAGRGLQLLFYSVGIGQISSEVPQNLSASRPQDRQFILSSKKLLLSDSGFYLCARGEGTSTDTQYFGPGTRLTVL.

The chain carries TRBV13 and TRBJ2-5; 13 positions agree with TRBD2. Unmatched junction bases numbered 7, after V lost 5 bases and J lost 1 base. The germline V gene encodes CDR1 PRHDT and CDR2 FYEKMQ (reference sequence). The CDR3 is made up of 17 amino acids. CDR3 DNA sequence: TGTGCCAGCAGCCTGGGACTAGCGGGGAACGGCCAAGAGACCCAGTACTTC. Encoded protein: CASSLGLAGNGQETQYF.

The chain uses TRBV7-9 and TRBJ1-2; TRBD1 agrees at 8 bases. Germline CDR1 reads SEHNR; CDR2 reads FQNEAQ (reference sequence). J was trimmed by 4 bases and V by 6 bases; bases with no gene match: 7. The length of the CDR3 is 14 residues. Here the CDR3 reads CASRPDRGGYGYTF. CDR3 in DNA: TGTGCCAGCAGGCCCGACAGGGGAGGCTATGGCTACACCTTC.

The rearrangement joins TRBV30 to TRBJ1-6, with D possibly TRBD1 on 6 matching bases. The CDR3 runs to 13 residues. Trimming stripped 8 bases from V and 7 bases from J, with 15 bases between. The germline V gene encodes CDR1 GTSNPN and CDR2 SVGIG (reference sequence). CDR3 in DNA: TGTGCCGGGCACAGGGTTACGAATTCACCCCTCCACTTT. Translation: CAGHRVTNSPLHF.

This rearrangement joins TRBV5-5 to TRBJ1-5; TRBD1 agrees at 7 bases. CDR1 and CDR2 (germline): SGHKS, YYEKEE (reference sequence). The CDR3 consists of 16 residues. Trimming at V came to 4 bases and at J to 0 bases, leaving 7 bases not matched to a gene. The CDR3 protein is CASSPGTAYSNQPQHF. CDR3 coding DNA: TGTGCCAGCAGCCCCGGGACAGCTTATAGCAATCAGCCCCAGCATTTT.

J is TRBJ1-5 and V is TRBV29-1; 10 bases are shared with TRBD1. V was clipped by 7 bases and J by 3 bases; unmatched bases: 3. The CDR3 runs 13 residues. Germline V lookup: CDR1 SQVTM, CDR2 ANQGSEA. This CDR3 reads CSAGQGLNQPQHF. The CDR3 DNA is TGCAGCGCGGGACAGGGGCTCAATCAGCCCCAGCATTTT.

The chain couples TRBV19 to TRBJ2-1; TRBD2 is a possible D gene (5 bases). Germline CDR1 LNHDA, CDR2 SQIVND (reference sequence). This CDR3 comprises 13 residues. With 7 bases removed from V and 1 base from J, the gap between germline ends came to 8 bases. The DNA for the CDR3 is TGTGCCAGTACTAGCTGGTCCTACAATGAGCAGTTCTTC. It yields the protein CASTSWSYNEQFF.

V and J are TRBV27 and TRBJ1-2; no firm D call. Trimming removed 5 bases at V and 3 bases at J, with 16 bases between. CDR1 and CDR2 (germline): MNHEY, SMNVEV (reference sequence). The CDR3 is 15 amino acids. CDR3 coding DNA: TGTGCCAGCAGTCCTTTGCAAGGAGCCGACTATGGCTACACCTTC. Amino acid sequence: CASSPLQGADYGYTF.

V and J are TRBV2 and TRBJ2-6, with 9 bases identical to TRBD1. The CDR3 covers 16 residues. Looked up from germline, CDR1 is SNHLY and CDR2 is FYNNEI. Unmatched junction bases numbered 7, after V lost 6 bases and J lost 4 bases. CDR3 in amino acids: CASSPGTGNGANVLTF. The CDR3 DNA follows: TGTGCCAGCAGCCCCGGGACAGGGAACGGGGCCAACGTCCTGACTTTC.

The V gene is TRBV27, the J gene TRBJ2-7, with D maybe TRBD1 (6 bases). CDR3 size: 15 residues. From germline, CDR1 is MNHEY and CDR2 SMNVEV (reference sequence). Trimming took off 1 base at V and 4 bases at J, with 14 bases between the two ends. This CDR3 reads CASSLWAGVAYEQYF. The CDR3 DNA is TGTGCCAGCAGTTTATGGGCAGGGGTGGCTTACGAGCAGTACTTC.

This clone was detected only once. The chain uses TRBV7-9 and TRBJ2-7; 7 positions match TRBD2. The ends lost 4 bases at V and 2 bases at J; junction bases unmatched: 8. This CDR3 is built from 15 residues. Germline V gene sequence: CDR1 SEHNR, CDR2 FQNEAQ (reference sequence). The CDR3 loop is CASSSAGEATYEQYF. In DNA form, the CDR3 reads TGTGCCAGCAGCTCCGCGGGAGAGGCGACCTACGAGCAGTACTTC. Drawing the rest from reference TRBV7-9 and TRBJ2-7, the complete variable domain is DTGVSQNPRHKITKRGQNVTFRCDPISEHNRLYWYRQTLGQGPEFLTYFQNEAQLEKSRLLSDRFSAERPKGSFSTLEIQRTEQGDSAMYLCASSSAGEATYEQYFGPGTRLTVT.

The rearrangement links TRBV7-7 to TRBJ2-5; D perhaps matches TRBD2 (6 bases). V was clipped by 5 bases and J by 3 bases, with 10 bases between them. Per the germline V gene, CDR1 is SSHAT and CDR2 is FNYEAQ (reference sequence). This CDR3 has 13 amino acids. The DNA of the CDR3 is TGTGCCAGCAGCGGTCTAGCGAAAGAGACCCAGTACTTC. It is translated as CASSGLAKETQYF.

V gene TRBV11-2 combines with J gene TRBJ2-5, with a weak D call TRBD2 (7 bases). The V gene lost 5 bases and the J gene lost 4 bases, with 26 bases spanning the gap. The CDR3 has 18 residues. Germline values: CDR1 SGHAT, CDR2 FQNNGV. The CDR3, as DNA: TGTGCCAGCAGCCCCTTGTGGGGGGGGCTCGTTGGAGGAGAGACCCAGTACTTC. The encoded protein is CASSPLWGGLVGGETQYF.

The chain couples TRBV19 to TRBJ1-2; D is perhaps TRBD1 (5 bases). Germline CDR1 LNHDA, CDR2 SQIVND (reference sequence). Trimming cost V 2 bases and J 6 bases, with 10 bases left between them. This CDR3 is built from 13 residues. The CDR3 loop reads CASSIQGYNGYTF. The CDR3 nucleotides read TGTGCCAGTAGTATACAGGGATATAATGGCTACACCTTC.

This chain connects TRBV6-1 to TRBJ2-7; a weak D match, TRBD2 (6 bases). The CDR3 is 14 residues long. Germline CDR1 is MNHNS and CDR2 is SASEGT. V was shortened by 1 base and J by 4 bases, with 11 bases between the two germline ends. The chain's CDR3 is CASSEGVAVYEQYF. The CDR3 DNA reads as TGTGCCAGCAGTGAAGGGGTAGCGGTATACGAGCAGTACTTC.

The chain's CDR3 is CASSSDRGRTGELFF. CDR3 nucleotides: TGCGCCAGCAGCTCTGACAGGGGAAGGACCGGGGAGCTGTTTTTT. This sequence joins TRBV5-1 and TRBJ2-2, with 8 nucleotides matching TRBD1. Unmatched junction bases numbered 6, after V lost 3 bases and J lost 5 bases. Germline assignment: CDR1 SGHRS and CDR2 YFSETQ. The CDR3 contains 15 residues.

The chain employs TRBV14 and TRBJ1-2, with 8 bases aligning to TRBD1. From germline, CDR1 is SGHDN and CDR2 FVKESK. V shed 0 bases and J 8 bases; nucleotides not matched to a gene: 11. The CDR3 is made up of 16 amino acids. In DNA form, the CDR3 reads TGTGCCAGCAGCCAAGATTCAGTACGGACAGGGCCCGGCTACACCTTC. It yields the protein CASSQDSVRTGPGYTF.

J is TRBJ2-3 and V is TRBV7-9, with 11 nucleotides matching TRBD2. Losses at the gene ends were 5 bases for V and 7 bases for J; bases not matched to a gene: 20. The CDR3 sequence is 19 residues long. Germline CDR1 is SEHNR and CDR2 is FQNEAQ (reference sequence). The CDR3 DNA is TGTGCCAGCAGCCCCATACCCCGTTTAGCGGGAGGGCCGGGAAATACGCAGTATTTT. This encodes CASSPIPRLAGGPGNTQYF.